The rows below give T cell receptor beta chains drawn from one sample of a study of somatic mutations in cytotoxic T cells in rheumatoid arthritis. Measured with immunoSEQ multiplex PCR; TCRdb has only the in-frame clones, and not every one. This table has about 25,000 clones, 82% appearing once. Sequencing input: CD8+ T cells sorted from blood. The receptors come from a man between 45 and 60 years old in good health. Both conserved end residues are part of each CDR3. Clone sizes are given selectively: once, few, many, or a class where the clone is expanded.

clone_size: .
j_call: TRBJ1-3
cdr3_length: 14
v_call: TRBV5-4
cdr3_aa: CASSEAGSGNTIYF

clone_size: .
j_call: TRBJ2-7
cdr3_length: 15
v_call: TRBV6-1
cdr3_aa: CASSEGIGSSYEQYF

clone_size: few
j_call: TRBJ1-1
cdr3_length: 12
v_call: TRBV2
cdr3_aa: CASSEETGEAFF

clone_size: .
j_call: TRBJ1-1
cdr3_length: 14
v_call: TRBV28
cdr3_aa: CASKPPPMNTEAFF

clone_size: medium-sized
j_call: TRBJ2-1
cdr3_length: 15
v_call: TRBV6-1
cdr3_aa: CASSEKASSYNEQFF

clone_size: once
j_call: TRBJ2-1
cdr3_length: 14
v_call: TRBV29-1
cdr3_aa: CSVVGTLEEHEQFF

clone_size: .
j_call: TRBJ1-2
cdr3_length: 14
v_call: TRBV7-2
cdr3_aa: CASSLEASFYGYTF

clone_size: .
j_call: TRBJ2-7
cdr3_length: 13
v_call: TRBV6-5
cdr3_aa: CASSYNGMAEQYF

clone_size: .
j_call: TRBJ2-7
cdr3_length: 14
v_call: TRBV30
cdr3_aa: CAWRMREGRYEQYF

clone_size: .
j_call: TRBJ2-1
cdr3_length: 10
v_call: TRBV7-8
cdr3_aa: CASSLSQQFF

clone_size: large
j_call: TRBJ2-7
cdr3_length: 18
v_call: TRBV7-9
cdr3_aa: CASSLGGQGYPIFYEQYF

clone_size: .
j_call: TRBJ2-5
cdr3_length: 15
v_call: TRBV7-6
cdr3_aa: CASSLVVGTQETQYF

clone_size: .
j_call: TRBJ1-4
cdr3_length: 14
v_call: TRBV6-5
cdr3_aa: CASSPGQGGEKLFF

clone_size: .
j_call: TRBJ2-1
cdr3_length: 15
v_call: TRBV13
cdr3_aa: CASSLPTGGYNEQFF

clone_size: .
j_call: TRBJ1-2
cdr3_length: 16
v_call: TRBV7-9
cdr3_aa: CASSRPGDQHNYGYTF

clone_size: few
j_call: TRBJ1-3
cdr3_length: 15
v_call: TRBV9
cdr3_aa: CASSVGGGYGNTIYF

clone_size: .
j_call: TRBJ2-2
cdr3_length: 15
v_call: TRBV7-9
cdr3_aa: CASSAVLGAVGELFF

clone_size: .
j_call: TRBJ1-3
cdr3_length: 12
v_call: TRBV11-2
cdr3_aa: CASNGQGYTIYF

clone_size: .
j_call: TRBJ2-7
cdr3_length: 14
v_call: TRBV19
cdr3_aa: CASSITSGSYEQYF

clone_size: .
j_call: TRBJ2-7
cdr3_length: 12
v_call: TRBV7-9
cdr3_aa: CASSVGLREQYF

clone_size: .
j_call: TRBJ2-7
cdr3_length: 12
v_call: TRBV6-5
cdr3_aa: CASSPNSYEQYF

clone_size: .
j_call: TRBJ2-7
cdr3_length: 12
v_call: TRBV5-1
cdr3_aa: CASSYGQYEQYF